A selection of T cell receptor beta chains follows, all from one sample in a study of human T cells and chemical hapten exposure. MiXCR, applied by TCRdb to the RACE reads, yields one record per CDR3 protein. Among a few hundred thousand distinct CDR3 sequences, roughly 6.3% were seen once, and the ten largest hold 5% to 6%. Specimen: whole blood, collected in connection with sensitization to the hapten diphenylcyclopropenone (DPC). The source of these receptors is a woman aged 18 to 35 with alopecia areata. Some clones in this sample may be carry-over from other donors' samples. Each CDR3 is given with its conserved first and last residue. The D gene is left open where the match is weak. Clone size is not always given. Where it is, it says once, few, many or a class for expanded clones.

>TRBV11-2|TRBD2|TRBJ2-2|-
CASSLAGQGNSGELFF
TGTGCCAGCAGTCTAGCGGGCCAGGGGAATAGCGGGGAGCTGTTTTTT
>TRBV24-1|TRBD1|TRBJ2-5|many
CATSDGGTGLEETQYF
TGTGCCACCAGTGATGGAGGGACAGGGCTGGAGGAGACCCAGTACTTC
>TRBV5-5|TRBD2|TRBJ2-1|many
CASLRDLVERGRNEQFF
TGTGCCAGCCTACGCGATTTAGTAGAGCGGGGAAGGAATGAGCAGTTCTTC
>TRBV29-1|TRBD1|TRBJ2-2|few
CSVEPPGTGYPGELFF
TGCAGCGTTGAGCCCCCCGGGACAGGGTACCCCGGGGAGCTGTTTTTT
>TRBV20-1|-|TRBJ2-7|-
CSARDWAGRSYEQYF
TGCAGTGCTAGAGACTGGGCCGGACGCTCCTACGAGCAGTACTTC
>TRBV20-1|-|TRBJ1-6|many
CSAPLDGNNSPLHF
TGCAGTGCCCCCCTGGACGGGAATAATTCACCCCTCCACTTT
>TRBV28|-|TRBJ2-3|-
CASSPGPEGDTQYF
TGTGCCAGCAGCCCAGGACCGGAGGGAGATACGCAGTATTTT
>TRBV6-6|-|TRBJ1-2|many
CASSYSFLFDQGTYGYTF
TGTGCCAGCAGTTATTCATTTTTGTTTGATCAGGGCACCTATGGCTACACCTTC
>TRBV20-1|-|TRBJ2-6|-
CSAGTTSSGANVLTF
TGCAGTGCTGGGACCACCAGCTCTGGGGCCAACGTCCTGACTTTC
>TRBV7-8|-|TRBJ2-3|many
CASSSRTDLTDTQYF
TGTGCCAGCAGCTCAAGGACAGATCTCACAGATACGCAGTATTTT
>TRBV5-5|-|TRBJ1-5|many
CASSDGVHNQPQHF
TGTGCCAGCAGCGACGGGGTCCACAATCAGCCCCAGCATTTT
>TRBV18|-|TRBJ2-7|-
CASSLPNGIYEQYF
TGTGCCAGCTCACTTCCGAACGGGATCTACGAGCAGTACTTC
>TRBV28|-|TRBJ2-3|many
CASSFPATDTQYF
TGTGCCAGCAGTTTTCCGGCTACAGATACGCAGTATTTT